One sample yielded the 9 T cell receptor beta chains listed below, sequenced in a study of patients and donors after allogeneic stem cell transplantation. TCRdb fed the RT-PCR reads into MiXCR, producing one record per CDR3 protein. The repertoire has roughly 230,000 distinct CDR3 sequences, roughly 15% of them found once; the top ten carry around 10%. Sequencing used blood, either unsorted or a sorted T cell fraction (not recorded which). All receptors derive from a human donor who was either an allogeneic HSCT recipient or a stem cell or donor lymphocyte infusion donor (not recorded which). It is not recorded whose cells these are; they may come from a transplant donor.

This chain links TRBV20-1 with TRBJ2-1; 12 bases agree with TRBD2. Germline V CDR1 and CDR2: DFQATT, SNEGSKA (reference sequence). The CDR3 spans 16 residues. Losses at the gene ends were 1 base for V and 5 bases for J; bases not matched to a gene: 6. Written as DNA, the CDR3 is TGCAGTGCTAGAGGCCGCACTAGCGGGAGGAACAATGAGCAGTTCTTC. Its protein is CSARGRTSGRNNEQFF.

This sequence joins TRBV7-9 and TRBJ1-1, with D unresolved. Germline V gene sequence: CDR1 SEHNR, CDR2 FQNEAQ (reference sequence). The CDR3 is made up of 14 amino acids. Trimming stripped 5 bases from V and 1 base from J, with 11 bases between. CDR3 residues: CASSQARANTEAFF. CDR3 in DNA: TGTGCCAGCAGCCAGGCGCGGGCGAACACTGAAGCTTTCTTT.

At least ten counts were recorded for this clonotype. J is TRBJ2-3 and V is TRBV7-2; D possibly corresponds to TRBD2 (6 bases). The V end lost 5 bases, the J end lost 3 bases, and 9 bases lay between the germline ends. Per the germline V gene, CDR1 is SGHTA and CDR2 is FQGNSA. The CDR3 loop spans 13 amino acids. CDR3 in DNA: TGTGCCAGCAGCCGACTAGGAACAGATACGCAGTATTTT. It encodes CASSRLGTDTQYF.

This clonotype was seen at least ten times. The chain couples TRBV12-3 or TRBV12-4 to TRBJ2-1; 9 nucleotides align to TRBD2. With 3 bases clipped from V and 8 bases from J, the junction kept 8 bases outside the gene matches. The CDR3 sequence is 15 residues long. The CDR3 loop reads CASSFSAGGHDEQFF. As DNA, the CDR3 is TGTGCCAGCAGTTTTTCGGCGGGAGGGCACGATGAGCAGTTCTTC.

This clonotype showed up just a few times. J is TRBJ2-1 and V is TRBV7-6; 7 bases fit TRBD2. The germline V gene encodes CDR1 SGHVS and CDR2 FNYEAQ. This CDR3 comprises 14 residues. Trimming at V came to 2 bases and at J to 8 bases, leaving 6 bases not matched to a gene. Here the CDR3 reads CASSLKWGRDEQFF. CDR3 nucleotide sequence: TGTGCCAGCAGCTTAAAGTGGGGGAGGGATGAGCAGTTCTTC.

This clonotype was recorded a few times. This chain connects TRBV7-2 to TRBJ1-1; D gene uncertain. Germline V lookup: CDR1 SGHTA, CDR2 FQGNSA. The CDR3 sequence is 13 residues long. The ends were cut back, 1 base at V and 7 bases at J, with 10 bases in the middle. The CDR3 protein is CASSLGSGVEAFF. The CDR3 region has the DNA TGTGCCAGCAGCTTAGGAAGTGGGGTTGAAGCTTTCTTT.

The chain employs TRBV20-1 and TRBJ2-7; 7 nucleotides agree with TRBD1. CDR1 and CDR2 (germline): DFQATT, SNEGSKA (reference sequence). The J segment lost 0 bases and the V segment lost 4 bases, leaving 9 bases of the junction unmatched. The CDR3 has 15 residues. This chain's CDR3 is CSANLGQLSSYEQYF. The CDR3 DNA is TGCAGTGCTAACCTGGGACAGTTATCCTCCTACGAGCAGTACTTC.

This clonotype occurred a few times. The chain is built from TRBV5-4 and TRBJ2-1, with 10 positions matching TRBD1. V shed 3 bases, J shed 1 base, and the junction held 4 bases outside the gene matches. The CDR3 spans 16 residues. Germline CDR1 SGHNT, CDR2 YYREEE (reference sequence). The CDR3 DNA sequence: TGTGCCAGCAGCTGGGGACAGGGGATATCCTACAATGAGCAGTTCTTC. Residues: CASSWGQGISYNEQFF. The entire variable domain, with the rest obtained from reference TRBV5-4 and TRBJ2-1, is as follows: ETGVTQSPTHLIKTRGQQVTLRCSSQSGHNTVSWYQQALGQGPQFIFQYYREEENGRGNFPPRFSGLQFPNYSSELNVNALELDDSALYLCASSWGQGISYNEQFFGPGTRLTVL.

In its sample, this clonotype was seen many times. The chain recombines TRBV4-2 with TRBJ2-3; 8 bases align to TRBD2. Per the germline V gene, CDR1 is LGHNA and CDR2 is YNFKEQ. V lost 1 base and J lost 2; bases outside the gene matches: 8. The CDR3 spans 17 residues. The CDR3 DNA reads TGTGCCAGCAGCCAAGGAATCGCGACTAGCGACACAGATACGCAGTATTTT. Translating gives CASSQGIATSDTDTQYF.